Presented here are 5 T cell receptor beta chains from one specimen sequenced in a study of cytotoxic CD8 clonotypes in ibrutinib-treated CLL. Profiled with immunoSEQ multiplex PCR; TCRdb holds only in-frame clones, not every one. The sample has 90,000 to 100,000 clones, around four fifths seen once. Material: PBMCs, obtained after 12 months of ibrutinib treatment. Receptor source: a human donor with chronic lymphocytic leukemia.

The V gene is TRBV7-2, the J gene TRBJ1-4; D not resolved. Germline V lookup: CDR1 SGHTA, CDR2 FQGNSA. The CDR3 runs 14 residues. V lost 2 bases, J lost 6 bases, and 10 bases lay in between. Written as DNA, the CDR3 is TGTGCCAGCAGCTTATACCCGTACGATGAAAAACTGTTTTTT. The encoded protein is CASSLYPYDEKLFF.

This sequence joins TRBV6-5 and TRBJ2-7, with 12 bases that match TRBD1. Germline V gene sequence: CDR1 MNHEY, CDR2 SVGAGI. The CDR3 has 15 residues. The ends lost 5 bases at V and 7 bases at J; junction bases unmatched: 9. The CDR3 bases are TGTGCCAGCAGTAAGTTGGGGACAGGGGGCCAGGAGCAGTACTTC. Its protein is CASSKLGTGGQEQYF.

This clone was seen more than once but under ten times. This sequence joins TRBV4-2 and TRBJ2-1, with 7 bases identical to TRBD2. Trimming removed 4 bases from V and 5 bases from J; junction bases left unmatched: 8. Per the germline V gene, CDR1 is LGHNA and CDR2 is YNFKEQ. This CDR3 has 15 amino acids. In DNA form, the CDR3 reads TGTGCCAGCAGCCCAGGATCGGGGGGAAACAATGAGCAGTTCTTC. Protein product: CASSPGSGGNNEQFF.

This sequence joins TRBV5-1 and TRBJ2-1, with 9 bases fitting TRBD1. Germline assignment: CDR1 SGHRS and CDR2 YFSETQ. The CDR3 is 15 amino acids. Losses at the gene ends were 1 base for V and 6 bases for J; bases not matched to a gene: 5. The DNA for the CDR3 is TGCGCCAGCAGCTTGCGACAGGGGGGACTCAATGAGCAGTTCTTC. It translates to CASSLRQGGLNEQFF.

The chain joins TRBV19 to TRBJ1-6, with 8 bases aligning to TRBD1. The CDR3 has 16 amino acids. Looked up from germline, CDR1 is LNHDA and CDR2 is SQIVND (reference sequence). V trimming: 5 bases; J trimming: 6 bases; junction bases outside the gene matches: 9. The CDR3: CASSQSSGTGNSPLHF. For the CDR3, the DNA is TGTGCCAGTAGTCAATCTTCCGGGACAGGTAATTCACCCCTCCACTTT.